This T cell receptor (beta chain) was documented in a study of T cells in Graves' hyperthyroidism and ophthalmopathy. Study as a whole: The authors collected peripheral blood at initial diagnosis, before any treatment. The study, taken as a whole, reports: Blood also showed most of the thyroid clonotypes that were expanded above 0.001.

Unmatched junction bases numbered 17, after V lost 4 bases and J lost 2 bases. CDR1 is MGHRA and CDR2 is YSYEKL in the germline V gene. The CDR3 length is 19 residues. This clonotype showed up many times. What it recognizes is unknown. Disease duration was under 3 months in the ophthalmopathy patients, who also had a Clinical Activity Score of at least 3 and a NOSPECS grade of at least 4. Amplification yielded TCR beta CDR3 regions, with RNA transcripts as the source. Using the HTBI primer set, a first-round RT-PCR was run on the TCR CDR3. MiXCR was run by TCRdb on the multiplex PCR reads, yielding one entry per CDR3 protein. This table has roughly 500,000 distinct CDR3 sequences, approximately 16% appearing once.

V gene TRBV4-1 combines with J gene TRBJ2-7, with TRBD2 matching over 10 bases. The sequence derives from a woman aged 25-40 years with Graves' ophthalmopathy. Sequences were obtained from blood. CDR3 residues: CASSPKGVLAGDFAYEQYF. In nucleotides, the CDR3 is TGCGCCAGCAGCCCCAAAGGTGTGCTAGCGGGAGACTTCGCCTACGAGCAGTACTTC.